This TCR beta chain was captured by sequencing in a study of T cells in Graves' hyperthyroidism and ophthalmopathy. The germline V gene has CDR1 SQVTM and CDR2 ANQGSEA. This CDR3 has 13 residues. As concerns this clonotype: One end of the junction fails to match germline, which may point to a read error.

Hyperthyroidism was newly diagnosed in patients aged 18 to 65 (duration under 2 months). Any patient presenting with uncontrolled infection, other autoimmune disease, pregnancy or lactation was left out. TCR beta CDR3 regions were amplified from RNA transcripts. The TCR CDR3 was amplified in a first-round RT-PCR using the HTBI primer set. Each CDR3 protein gets one entry after TCRdb re-called the multiplex PCR reads with MiXCR. This table has around 97,000 distinct CDR3 sequences, less than 55% appearing once. Sequencing was done on a sample of blood. The TCR originated in a man aged 40-49 years with Graves' hyperthyroidism. The chain combines TRBV29-1 with TRBJ2-5; 7 nucleotides agree with TRBD1. DNA of the CDR3: TGCGGCGTTGGGACAGTCGTAGCGGAGACCCAGTACTTC. This sequence encodes CGVGTVVAETQYF.